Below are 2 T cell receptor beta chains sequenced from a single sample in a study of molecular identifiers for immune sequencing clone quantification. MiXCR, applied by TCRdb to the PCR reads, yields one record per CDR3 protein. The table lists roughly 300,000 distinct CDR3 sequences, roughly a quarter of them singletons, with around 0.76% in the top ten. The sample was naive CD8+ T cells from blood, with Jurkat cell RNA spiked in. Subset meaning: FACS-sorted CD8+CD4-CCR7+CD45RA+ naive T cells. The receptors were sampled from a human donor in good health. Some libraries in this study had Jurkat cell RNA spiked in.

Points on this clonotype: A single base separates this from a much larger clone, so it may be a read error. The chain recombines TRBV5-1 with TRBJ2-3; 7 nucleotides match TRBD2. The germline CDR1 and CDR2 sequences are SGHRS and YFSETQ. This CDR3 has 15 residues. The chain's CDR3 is CANSLLSGDSDTQYF. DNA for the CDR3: TGCGCCAACAGCTTGCTAAGCGGGGACTCAGATACGCAGTATTTT.

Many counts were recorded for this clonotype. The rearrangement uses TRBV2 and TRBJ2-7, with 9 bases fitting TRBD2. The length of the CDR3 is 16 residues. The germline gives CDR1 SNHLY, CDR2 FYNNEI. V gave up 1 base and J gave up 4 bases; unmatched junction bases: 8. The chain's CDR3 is CASSEVTSGRWYEQYF. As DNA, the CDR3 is TGTGCCAGCAGTGAAGTTACGAGCGGGAGGTGGTACGAGCAGTACTTC.